This T cell receptor beta chain was profiled in a study of cytomegalovirus exposure and HLA in healthy donors. Points on this clone: As yet, its antigen is unknown. This CDR3 is also generated by other DNA sequences in the sample.

This PCR relied on a set of 60 Vbeta primers and 13 Jbeta primers. The method was immunoSEQ multiplex PCR; TCRdb's version includes in-frame clones alone and lacks a portion of them. Altogether 90,000 to 150,000 clones are present, 70% to 80% being singletons, with the ten largest covering approximately 10%. Study conclusions and caveats: According to an earlier analysis, most TCR beta V segments yielded productive rearrangements about 90% or about 30% of the time. Some V segments, including TRBV6-2 and TRBV6-3, were excluded as indistinguishable. There were reportedly fewer N-insertions in an Asian-associated ancestry cluster than the roughly 700-donor mean, in a later analysis. In a later analysis, common viral pathogens appeared linked to several of the most significant clusters.

From germline, CDR1 is SGHTA and CDR2 FQGNSA. CDR3 size: 13 residues. Trimming cost V 1 base and J 6 bases, with 7 bases left between them. The clonotype was recovered from a woman in her forties or fifties in good health and CMV-seropositive. V gene TRBV7-2 combines with J gene TRBJ2-1, with a weak D call TRBD1 (5 bases). The specimen was PBMCs. CDR3 coding DNA: TGTGCCAGCAGCTTAGGCAGGGTCAATGAGCAGTTCTTC. Amino acid sequence: CASSLGRVNEQFF.